One sample yielded the 11 T cell receptor beta chains listed below, sequenced in a study of T cell changes during pregnancy in multiple sclerosis. Assay: immunoSEQ multiplex PCR; the TCRdb copy retains only in-frame clones and omits some. The sample lists under 85,000 clones, around nine tenths occurring once. This specimen consisted of CD4+ T cells from peripheral blood mononuclear cells, obtained in the third trimester of pregnancy. The receptor source for this set is a female donor in good health, enrolled as a control in a pregnancy study.

The genes are TRBV7-8 and TRBJ1-1; D is uncertain. The V and J ends lost 7 bases and 3 bases respectively, with 15 bases between them. Per the germline V gene, CDR1 is SGHVS and CDR2 is FQNEAQ. The CDR3 is 14 residues long. CDR3 amino acids: CASTPGSPHTEAFF. DNA of the CDR3: TGTGCCAGCACCCCCGGGTCACCTCACACTGAAGCTTTCTTT.

The CDR3 is CASSQRYMNRASYGYTF. The CDR3 nucleotides read TGTGCCAGCAGCCAGAGGTATATGAACAGGGCCAGCTATGGCTACACCTTC. This chain uses TRBV5-6 with TRBJ1-2; D perhaps matches TRBD1 (6 bases). The germline V and J ends were trimmed by 4 bases and 4 bases, with 23 bases remaining between them. The germline CDR1 and CDR2 sequences are SGHDT and YYEEEE. The CDR3 is made up of 17 amino acids.

The table lists this clone with a few counts. CDR3 coding DNA: TGTGCCAGCAGCTTGCAGGGAGGTGGGTCCACTGAAGCTTTCTTT. It translates to CASSLQGGGSTEAFF. The chain couples TRBV5-6 to TRBJ1-1, with D maybe TRBD1 (5 bases). Germline V CDR1 and CDR2: SGHDT, YYEEEE. The CDR3 contains 15 residues. V was cut by 1 base and J by 4 bases, with 14 bases left in between.

In its sample, this clone was seen once. The V call is TRBV21-1, the J call TRBJ2-7; the D call TRBD1 from the table was never checked on the DNA. TRBV21-1 is tagged as a pseudogene. CDR3 size: 14 residues. CDR3 sequence reads: CASSKKQGVREQYF. DNA for the CDR3: TGTGCCAGCAGCAAAAAACAGGGAGTGCGCGAGCAGTACTTC.

The chain employs TRBV5-6 and TRBJ1-6; D unclear. The germline CDR1 and CDR2 sequences are SGHDT and YYEEEE. CDR3 size: 11 residues. Trimming shortened V by 0 bases and J by 17 bases, and 9 bases separated the two germline ends. The CDR3 nucleotides read TGTGCCAGCAGCTTGGCGGGTACCTTCCACTTT. Translation: CASSLAGTFHF.

The DNA of the CDR3 is TGCGCCAGCAGCTTGGACAGGGGGGGCACAGATACGCAGTATTTT. Translating gives CASSLDRGGTDTQYF. The chain employs TRBV5-1 and TRBJ2-3; 8 bases match TRBD1. Germline CDR1 is SGHRS and CDR2 is YFSETQ. The CDR3 spans 15 residues. V dropped 0 bases and J dropped 1; count of bases not matched to a gene: 1.

The chain carries TRBV27 and TRBJ1-1; D is unresolved. This CDR3 comprises 16 residues. V shed 3 bases and J shed 3 bases, with 17 bases lying between them. The germline V gene encodes CDR1 MNHEY and CDR2 SMNVEV (reference sequence). CDR3 sequence (DNA): TGTGCCAGCAGTTTCTACCCATCGGTCCTTGACACTGAAGCTTTCTTT. This sequence encodes CASSFYPSVLDTEAFF.

This clone was observed a handful of times. The chain is built from TRBV6-5 and TRBJ1-6, with 7 nucleotides matching TRBD1. Germline CDR1 MNHEY, CDR2 SVGAGI. This CDR3 region has 13 residues. V shed 5 bases and J 7 bases; nucleotides not matched to a gene: 2. This CDR3 reads CASSRGPNSPLHF. CDR3 in DNA: TGTGCCAGCAGTAGGGGGCCCAATTCACCCCTCCACTTT.

The genes are TRBV12-5 and TRBJ2-7; D may be TRBD2 (5 bases). The CDR3 has 15 amino acids. CDR1 and CDR2 (germline): LGHNT, FRNRAP. V dropped 1 base and J dropped 2 bases, with 12 bases sitting between them. The CDR3 region is CASGLGETEAYEQYF. The CDR3 bases are TGTGCTAGTGGTTTGGGGGAGACCGAAGCCTACGAGCAGTACTTC.

The chain is built from TRBV7-6 and TRBJ2-3; TRBD2 aligns across 8 bases. Germline loops: CDR1 SGHVS, CDR2 FNYEAQ. The CDR3 is 14 residues long. J gave up 4 bases and V 3 bases, and 3 bases lay outside the gene matches. CDR3 nucleotide sequence: TGTGCCAGCAGCTTCAGCGGGGGTTCAGATACGCAGTATTTT. Its protein is CASSFSGGSDTQYF.

The chain links TRBV5-6 to TRBJ2-7; 8 bases map to TRBD1. The trim removed 4 bases at V and 3 bases at J, leaving 6 bases unmatched. The CDR3 has 14 amino acids. Germline V gene lookup returns CDR1 SGHDT and CDR2 YYEEEE. In DNA form, the CDR3 reads TGTGCCAGCAGCATAGGACAGGGCAACTACGAGCAGTACTTC. This sequence encodes CASSIGQGNYEQYF.